These T cell receptor beta chains were read from a single sample in a study of OX40 agonist ivuxolimab in advanced cancers. Method: immunoSEQ multiplex PCR; TCRdb's copy keeps in-frame clones and lacks some. The profile covers around 68,000 clones, with about nine tenths appearing a single time and about 2.7% taken by the ten largest. Sequencing was performed on CD4+ or CD8+ T cells sorted from blood, taken in a trial of the OX40 agonist ivuxolimab. The receptors stem from an adult with an advanced solid tumor such as melanoma, head and neck, liver or kidney cancer. The CDR3 runs from the conserved cysteine through the conserved F or W. Each record gives: V gene, J gene, clone size, D gene, CDR3 length, CDR3 DNA, CDR3 protein. D genes are given only for firm matches. Only part of the rows carry a size: once, few, many, or a class if the clone is expanded.

V: TRBV9
J: TRBJ2-7
size: NA
D: NA
length: 14
DNA: TGTGCCAGCAGCGTAGGGCAGGGGGGATACGAGCAGTACTTC
CDR3: CASSVGQGGYEQYF

V: TRBV15
J: TRBJ1-5
size: NA
D: NA
length: 14
DNA: TGTGCCACCAGCAGACCACCGGGGAATCAGCCCCAGCATTTT
CDR3: CATSRPPGNQPQHF

V: TRBV7-9
J: TRBJ1-2
size: NA
D: NA
length: 15
DNA: TGTGCCAGCAGCCCCGAGACTCGTCGCAACTATGGCTACACCTTC
CDR3: CASSPETRRNYGYTF

V: TRBV28
J: TRBJ2-7
size: NA
D: TRBD1
length: 16
DNA: TGTGCCAGCAGTTTATCAGGGGACAGACTACGATGGGAGCAGTACTTC
CDR3: CASSLSGDRLRWEQYF

V: TRBV6-1
J: TRBJ2-1
size: NA
D: TRBD2
length: 16
DNA: TGTGCCAGCAGTGAAACTAGCGGGAGCTCCTACAATGAGCAGTTCTTC
CDR3: CASSETSGSSYNEQFF

V: TRBV11-3
J: TRBJ2-2
size: NA
D: NA
length: 15
DNA: TGTGCCAGCAGCTTGGGCAGGGGGAACACCGGGGAGCTGTTTTTT
CDR3: CASSLGRGNTGELFF

V: TRBV6-1
J: TRBJ2-7
size: NA
D: NA
length: 12
DNA: TGTGCCAGCAGTGGCCACATCCACGAGCAGTACTTC
CDR3: CASSGHIHEQYF

V: TRBV6-5
J: TRBJ2-7
size: NA
D: TRBD1
length: 15
DNA: TGTGCCAGCAGGGAATCAGGGACAGGGCCCTACGAGCAGTACTTC
CDR3: CASRESGTGPYEQYF

V: TRBV7-2
J: TRBJ1-2
size: NA
D: TRBD1
length: 15
DNA: TGTGCCAGCAGCCAGAAGCCGGGACAGCCCTATGGCTACACCTTC
CDR3: CASSQKPGQPYGYTF

V: TRBV7-2
J: TRBJ1-1
size: NA
D: NA
length: 14
DNA: TGTGCCAGCAGCCTGGGGACGGCGAACACTGAAGCTTTCTTT
CDR3: CASSLGTANTEAFF

V: TRBV7-8
J: TRBJ2-3
size: NA
D: TRBD1
length: 16
DNA: TGTGCCAGCCTACCGGGACAGGGGGACGGCACAGATACGCAGTATTTT
CDR3: CASLPGQGDGTDTQYF

V: TRBV19
J: TRBJ2-1
size: NA
D: NA
length: 12
DNA: TGTGCCAGTACCGGGAATTTCAATGAGCAGTTCTTC
CDR3: CASTGNFNEQFF

V: TRBV5-1
J: TRBJ1-2
size: NA
D: NA
length: 14
DNA: TGCGCCAGCAGCTTGGAGGCCCGGTCGTATGGCTACACCTTC
CDR3: CASSLEARSYGYTF

V: TRBV27
J: TRBJ2-2
size: NA
D: TRBD2
length: 16
DNA: TGTGCCAGCAGTTTGGTCGGGAGGACTAACACCGGGGAGCTGTTTTTT
CDR3: CASSLVGRTNTGELFF

V: TRBV7-2
J: TRBJ2-7
size: NA
D: NA
length: 14
DNA: TGTGCCAGCAGCTTAGGTCAGGGTCAAGGCGAGCAGTACTTC
CDR3: CASSLGQGQGEQYF

V: TRBV18
J: TRBJ1-1
size: NA
D: NA
length: 16
DNA: TGTGCCAGCTCACCACCGGCGGGGGCCTACAAGACTGAAGCTTTCTTT
CDR3: CASSPPAGAYKTEAFF

V: TRBV9
J: TRBJ1-5
size: NA
D: TRBD1
length: 13
DNA: TGTGCCAGCAGCACACAGGGGAGTCGGCCCCAGCATTTT
CDR3: CASSTQGSRPQHF

V: TRBV7-9
J: TRBJ2-1
size: NA
D: NA
length: 15
DNA: TGTGCCAGCAGCGTCGACTATAGACCCGACAATGAGCAGTTCTTC
CDR3: CASSVDYRPDNEQFF

V: TRBV7-2
J: TRBJ1-3
size: NA
D: NA
length: 17
DNA: TGTGCTAGCAGCTTAGGGGGGGAGGGAGCTTCTGGAAACACCATATATTTT
CDR3: CASSLGGEGASGNTIYF

V: TRBV9
J: TRBJ2-3
size: NA
D: NA
length: 14
DNA: TGTGCCAGCAGCGTAGCCGGACAGCCAGATACGCAGTATTTT
CDR3: CASSVAGQPDTQYF

V: TRBV7-3
J: TRBJ2-1
size: NA
D: TRBD1
length: 15
DNA: TGTGCCAGCAGCTCGGACAGGGCTGACTACAATGAGCAGTTCTTC
CDR3: CASSSDRADYNEQFF

V: TRBV28
J: TRBJ1-2
size: NA
D: TRBD1
length: 13
DNA: TGTGCCAGCATCCGGGACAGGGATATTGGCTACACCTTC
CDR3: CASIRDRDIGYTF

V: TRBV21-1
J: TRBJ1-5
size: NA
D: NA
length: 15
DNA: TGTGCCAGCAGCAAAGAGGGCGGGGGGAATCAGCCCCAGCATTTT
CDR3: CASSKEGGGNQPQHF

V: TRBV6-5
J: TRBJ2-1
size: NA
D: NA
length: 15
DNA: TGTGCCAGCAGTTATGGAGTCGGGAGAGGGGATGAGCAGTTCTTC
CDR3: CASSYGVGRGDEQFF

V: TRBV5-5
J: TRBJ2-7
size: NA
D: NA
length: 13
DNA: TGTGCCAGCAGCCTAGGTTCACACTACGAGCAGTACTTC
CDR3: CASSLGSHYEQYF

V: TRBV7-2
J: TRBJ2-5
size: NA
D: NA
length: 15
DNA: TGTGCCAGCAGCTTACAGTTGGACCACGGGGAGACCCAGTACTTC
CDR3: CASSLQLDHGETQYF

V: TRBV18
J: TRBJ2-7
size: few
D: NA
length: 14
DNA: TGTGCCAGCTCACCATCCAGTTATTCCTACGAGCAGTACTTC
CDR3: CASSPSSYSYEQYF

V: TRBV7-3
J: TRBJ1-1
size: NA
D: TRBD1
length: 15
DNA: TGTGCCAGCAGCTTAGCCCCGGGACAGAGGACTGAAGCTTTCTTT
CDR3: CASSLAPGQRTEAFF

V: TRBV7-9
J: TRBJ2-5
size: NA
D: NA
length: 17
DNA: TGTGCCAGCAGCTTAACGGGGCGGGGCGCCGTGGGAGAGACCCAGTACTTC
CDR3: CASSLTGRGAVGETQYF

V: TRBV28
J: TRBJ2-3
size: NA
D: NA
length: 15
DNA: TGTGCCAGCAGTTTGGAGGGTAATAGCCACGGTACGCAGTATTTT
CDR3: CASSLEGNSHGTQYF

V: TRBV27
J: TRBJ2-3
size: NA
D: NA
length: 13
DNA: TGTGCCAGCAGTGGGTACACCACAGATACGCAGTATTTT
CDR3: CASSGYTTDTQYF

V: TRBV7-6
J: TRBJ2-1
size: NA
D: TRBD2
length: 15
DNA: TGTGCCAGCAGCTCGACTAGCGGGAGCTACAATGAGCAGTTCTTC
CDR3: CASSSTSGSYNEQFF

V: TRBV5-4
J: TRBJ1-6
size: once
D: NA
length: 16
DNA: TGTGCCAGCAGCCAAGAGTCCCCCTGGGATAATTCACCCCTCCACTTT
CDR3: CASSQESPWDNSPLHF

V: TRBV11-3
J: TRBJ1-1
size: NA
D: NA
length: 15
DNA: TGTGCCAGCAGCTTGTCAGGGTCGTCGAACACTGAAGCTTTCTTT
CDR3: CASSLSGSSNTEAFF

V: TRBV11-3
J: TRBJ2-1
size: NA
D: NA
length: 13
DNA: TGTGCCAGCAGCCCACAGGAGGCGAATGAGCAGTTCTTC
CDR3: CASSPQEANEQFF